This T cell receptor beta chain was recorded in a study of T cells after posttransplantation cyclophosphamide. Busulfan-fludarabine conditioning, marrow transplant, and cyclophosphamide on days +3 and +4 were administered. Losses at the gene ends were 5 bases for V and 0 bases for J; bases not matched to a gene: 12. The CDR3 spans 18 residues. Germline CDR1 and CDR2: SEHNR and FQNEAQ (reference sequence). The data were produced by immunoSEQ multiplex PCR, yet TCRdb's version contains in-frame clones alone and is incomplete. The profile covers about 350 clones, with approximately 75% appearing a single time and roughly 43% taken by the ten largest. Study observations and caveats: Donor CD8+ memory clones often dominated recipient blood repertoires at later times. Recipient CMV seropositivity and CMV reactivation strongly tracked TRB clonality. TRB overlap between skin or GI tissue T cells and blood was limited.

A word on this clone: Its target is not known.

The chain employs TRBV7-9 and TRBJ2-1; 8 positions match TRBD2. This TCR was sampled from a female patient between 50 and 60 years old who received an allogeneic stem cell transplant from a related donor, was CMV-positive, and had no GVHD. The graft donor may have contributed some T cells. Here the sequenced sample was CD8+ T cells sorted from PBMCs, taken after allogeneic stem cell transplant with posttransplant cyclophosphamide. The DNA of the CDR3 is TGTGCCAGCAGCCCCGGGAGGATAGCGGGGACCTCCTACAATGAGCAGTTCTTC. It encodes CASSPGRIAGTSYNEQFF.